The T cell receptor beta chain under discussion was sequenced for a study of cytomegalovirus exposure and HLA in healthy donors. Overall study results and limits: Researchers reported that a few CMV-associated chains were confirmed in vitro as CMV antigen-specific. In a later analysis, a genetic analysis reported fewer productive-TCR N-insertions in an Asian-associated ancestry cluster than the cohort average.

The PCR ran on 60 Vbeta and 13 Jbeta primers. This table comes from immunoSEQ multiplex PCR, and its TCRdb copy is limited to in-frame clones, with some not included. Among around 170,000 clones listed, about 81% were seen once. This clone was seen once. Its antigen is unknown. V dropped 4 bases and J dropped 4 bases, with 10 bases sitting between them. The CDR3 totals 13 residues. Germline assignment: CDR1 SNHLY and CDR2 FYNNEI. The chain has TRBV2 and TRBJ2-5; a possible D gene is TRBD2 (5 bases). The receptor comes from a man aged 35-49 years in good health and CMV-seronegative. The specimen sequenced was PBMCs. This chain's CDR3 is CASSVLEGETQYF. CDR3 DNA sequence: TGTGCCAGCAGTGTACTAGAAGGAGAGACCCAGTACTTC. Full variable domain (outside the CDR3, taken from reference TRBV2 and TRBJ2-5): EPEVTQTPSHQVTQMGQEVILRCVPISNHLYFYWYRQILGQKVEFLVSFYNNEISEKSEIFDDQFSVERPDGSNFTLKIRSTKLEDSAMYFCASSVLEGETQYFGPGTRLLVL.